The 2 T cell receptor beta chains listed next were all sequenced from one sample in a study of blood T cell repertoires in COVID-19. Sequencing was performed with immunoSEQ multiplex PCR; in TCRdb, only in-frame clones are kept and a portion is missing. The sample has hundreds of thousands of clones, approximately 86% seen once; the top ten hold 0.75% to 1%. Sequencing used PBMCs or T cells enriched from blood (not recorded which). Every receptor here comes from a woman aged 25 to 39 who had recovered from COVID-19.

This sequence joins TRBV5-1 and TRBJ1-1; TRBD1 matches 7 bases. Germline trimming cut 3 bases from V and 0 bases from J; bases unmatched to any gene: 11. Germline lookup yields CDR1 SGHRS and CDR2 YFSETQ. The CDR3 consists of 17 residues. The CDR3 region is CASSSASGQPMNTEAFF. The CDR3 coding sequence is TGCGCCAGCAGCTCCGCATCGGGACAGCCGATGAACACTGAAGCTTTCTTT.

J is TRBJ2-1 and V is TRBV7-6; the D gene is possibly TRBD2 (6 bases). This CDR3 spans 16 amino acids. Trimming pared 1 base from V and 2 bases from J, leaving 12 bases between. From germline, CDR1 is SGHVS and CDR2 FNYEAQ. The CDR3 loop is CASSLVAALTYNEQFF. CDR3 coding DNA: TGTGCCAGCAGCTTAGTAGCGGCGCTCACCTACAATGAGCAGTTCTTC.